This entry concerns a single T cell receptor (beta chain). This sample stems from a study of blood T cell repertoires in COVID-19. Study in general: From T cells, B-cell-depleted T cells, or PBMCs came the material, which was cDNA or gDNA.

In the original processing: Estimation of nucleated cell counts was performed using reference gene primer amplification. Assay: immunoSEQ multiplex PCR; the TCRdb copy retains only in-frame clones and omits some. That table gives V, J and clone size, and the DNA gave D and trimming. In the table there are 350,000 to 450,000 clones, more than 85% of which are singletons. With 5 bases clipped from V and 5 bases from J, the junction kept 12 bases outside the gene matches. The germline V gene encodes CDR1 LNHDA and CDR2 SQIVND (reference sequence). The CDR3 totals 15 residues. V and J are TRBV19 and TRBJ2-7; 7 bases agree with TRBD1. The clonotype was recovered from a woman in her 40s who had been exposed to COVID-19. Sequenced sample: PBMCs or T cells enriched from blood (not recorded which). The CDR3 region is CASSLPGTATHEQYF. CDR3 nucleotide sequence: TGTGCCAGTAGTCTTCCCGGGACAGCTACCCACGAGCAGTACTTC.